This is a list of T cell receptor beta chains from one sample in a study of identical twins. TCRdb redid the calling of the 5' RACE reads with MiXCR, one entry per CDR3 protein. The sample yields roughly 630,000 distinct CDR3 sequences, 7.1% seen once. The sample was also linked to a second study, of yellow fever vaccine responses in identical twins.

The sequencing sample was made of PBMCs. These receptors all come from a woman aged 18-30 years in good health. The CDR3 runs from the conserved cysteine through the conserved F or W. A D gene is named only where the DNA matches it firmly. Clone size appears in some rows only: once, few, many, or a class for an expanded clone.

.,TRBV29-1,TRBJ1-2,few,TGCAGCGTTGGCCGGGACAATATCTACACCTTC,CSVGRDNIYTF
TRBD2,TRBV10-3,TRBJ2-5,.,TGTGCCATCAGTGGAGCGGGGGTCCAAGAGACCCAGTACTTC,CAISGAGVQETQYF
.,TRBV5-1,TRBJ2-2,few,TGCGCCAGCAGCTTTCAACAGGGAAACACCGGGGAGCTGTTTTTT,CASSFQQGNTGELFF
TRBD1,TRBV24-1,TRBJ2-3,many,TGTGCCACCAGTGATGCCGGGACAGGGAGTGCAGATACGCAGTATTTT,CATSDAGTGSADTQYF
TRBD1,TRBV5-1,TRBJ2-1,.,TGCGCCAGCAGCTTGACCAGGGGGACCCCCTACAATGAGCAGTTCTTC,CASSLTRGTPYNEQFF
.,TRBV3-1,TRBJ2-7,many,TGTGCCAGCAGCCGAAAAAGCTCCTACGAGCAGTACTTC,CASSRKSSYEQYF
.,TRBV7-9,TRBJ2-5,.,TGTGCCAGCAGCTTCTATGTGGAACAAGAGACCCAGTACTTC,CASSFYVEQETQYF
.,TRBV28,TRBJ2-1,few,TGTGCCAGCAACTCGGGGCCCCTCTCCTACAATGAGCAGTTCTTC,CASNSGPLSYNEQFF
.,TRBV11-2,TRBJ2-7,.,TGTGCCAGCAGCTCTAGGGGGAACGGTATGAAGTACGAGCAGTACTTC,CASSSRGNGMKYEQYF
TRBD2,TRBV7-8,TRBJ2-7,.,TGTGCCAGCAGCCCTAGGGCGGGAGGAGGTGCCTACGAGCAGTACTTC,CASSPRAGGGAYEQYF
TRBD2,TRBV3-1,TRBJ2-3,few,TGTGCCAGCAGCCAAGATAGCGGGGAGTTCACAGATACGCAGTATTTT,CASSQDSGEFTDTQYF
TRBD1,TRBV12-3/TRBV12-4,TRBJ2-2,many,TGTGCCAGCAGTCTGACAGGGGTGAACGGGGAGCTGTTTTTT,CASSLTGVNGELFF
TRBD1,TRBV11-2,TRBJ2-5,few,TGTGCCAGCAGCTCAATGACAGGGGCCAGGGAGACCCAGTACTTC,CASSSMTGARETQYF
.,TRBV12-3/TRBV12-4,TRBJ2-1,many,TGCGCCAGCAGCTTAGGACTGTCATCCTACAATGAGCAGTTCTTC,CASSLGLSSYNEQFF
TRBD1,TRBV2,TRBJ1-2,few,TGTGCCAGCACGGTTCAGGTCGGACAGGACTATGGCTACACCTTC,CASTVQVGQDYGYTF
TRBD1,TRBV10-3,TRBJ2-2,.,TGTGCCATCAGTGAGTCGGAGACAGGGGTCACCGGGGAGCTGTTTTTT,CAISESETGVTGELFF
TRBD2,TRBV5-1,TRBJ2-7,few,TGCGCCAGCAGCCCCCCTGTTCGGACTAGCGGAGTATACGAGCAGTACTTC,CASSPPVRTSGVYEQYF
TRBD1,TRBV6-5,TRBJ1-1,many,TGTGCCAGCAGTTATATAGGACAGGGGGTGGCTGAAGCTTTCTTT,CASSYIGQGVAEAFF
TRBD2,TRBV2,TRBJ2-4,many,TGTGCCAGCAGTTTCGGGAGACTAGCGGGAGTTAGGAGAGAGTACTTC,CASSFGRLAGVRREYF
.,TRBV3-1,TRBJ2-7,.,TGTGCCAGCAGCCCGGATGGGCCGCCCTCATACGAGCAGTACTTC,CASSPDGPPSYEQYF
.,TRBV18,TRBJ2-1,few,TGTGCCAGCTCACCTATAGCGAGCTCCTACAATGAGCAGTTCTTC,CASSPIASSYNEQFF
TRBD2,TRBV25-1,TRBJ2-5,few,TGTGCCAGCAGTGAATGGGGAGGGAGGGAGACCCAGTACTTC,CASSEWGGRETQYF
TRBD2,TRBV20-1,TRBJ2-2,.,TGCAGTGCTCCGCTTCGGGGGGGCAGCGGGGAGCTGTTTTTT,CSAPLRGGSGELFF
TRBD1,TRBV4-1,TRBJ2-1,.,TGCGCCAGCAAGCAGACAGGGGGCTCCTACAATGAGCAGTTCTTC,CASKQTGGSYNEQFF
.,TRBV21-1,TRBJ2-2,.,TGTGCCAGCAGCATCCTCCAGAATAAGACTAGCGGGGCCCCACTACCGAACACCGGGGAGCTGTTTTTT,CASSILQNKTSGAPLPNTGELFF
TRBD2,TRBV2,TRBJ2-1,many,TGTGCCAGCAGGAGAATGAGGACTAGCGGGGGGCCTCACAATGAGCAGTTCTTC,CASRRMRTSGGPHNEQFF
.,TRBV12-3/TRBV12-4,TRBJ1-1,few,TGTGCCAGCCTATTCAGGAACACTGAAGCTTTCTTT,CASLFRNTEAFF
.,TRBV9,TRBJ2-7,.,TGTGCCAGCAGCTCAACTCACCGGGACTCACATTTAGGCGAGCAGTACTTC,CASSSTHRDSHLGEQYF
.,TRBV5-1,TRBJ2-2,few,TGCGCCAGCAGCTACCCTGGCGGCACCGGGGAGCTGTTTTTT,CASSYPGGTGELFF
.,TRBV20-1,TRBJ1-1,.,TGCAGTGCTATTAGGAAGGTGGAAGCTTTCTTT,CSAIRKVEAFF
.,TRBV5-1,TRBJ1-1,many,TGCGCCAGCAGCCCGGGTGAAATAAACACTGAAGCTTTCTTT,CASSPGEINTEAFF
TRBD2,TRBV5-1,TRBJ2-7,few,TGCGCCAGCAGCTTGGGGGGTAGCGGGGTCTACGAGCAGTACTTC,CASSLGGSGVYEQYF
TRBD1,TRBV5-6,TRBJ2-7,few,TGTGCCAGCAGCTTAATCGACAGGGCCGACTACGAGCAGTACTTC,CASSLIDRADYEQYF
.,TRBV28,TRBJ2-1,.,TGTGCCAGCAGTTCTCCGAGACTCCCCCAGGGCAATGAGCAGCTCTTC,CASSSPRLPQGNEQLF
TRBD2,TRBV3-1,TRBJ2-4,few,TGTGCCAGCAGCCAAGAACTAGCGGGGGCCCGGCTACCCAAAAACATTCAGTACTTC,CASSQELAGARLPKNIQYF
TRBD1,TRBV7-9,TRBJ2-1,few,TGTGCCAGCAGCAACTTACCGGGACAGGGGTTAATAGGTGAGCAGTTCTTC,CASSNLPGQGLIGEQFF
TRBD2,TRBV11-2,TRBJ2-1,.,TGTGCCAGCAGCTTAGGAACTAGCGGGATCCACAATGAGCAGTTCTTC,CASSLGTSGIHNEQFF
.,TRBV5-5,TRBJ1-2,few,TGTGCCAGCAGCTCGCGGTCTCTGGCTTTTGATTCCTATGGCTACACCTTC,CASSSRSLAFDSYGYTF
.,TRBV7-9,TRBJ2-1,few,TGTGCCGGGGACCCGGACAGTAGCTCCTACAATGAGCAGTTCTTC,CAGDPDSSSYNEQFF
TRBD2,TRBV28,TRBJ2-7,many,TGTGCCAGCAGTGCCTCGACACTAGCGGGCCTCCCCTACGAGCAGTACTTC,CASSASTLAGLPYEQYF
TRBD1,TRBV27,TRBJ1-1,few,TGTGCCAGCAGTTTCCTAACAGGGGCAGCTGAAGCTTTCTTT,CASSFLTGAAEAFF
.,TRBV12-3/TRBV12-4,TRBJ2-1,.,TGTGCCAGCAATTTTGGGGGGCGCAATGAGCAGTTCTTC,CASNFGGRNEQFF
.,TRBV7-9,TRBJ1-6,many,TGTGCCAGCAGCATGGGGCAGACTAATTCACCCCTCCACTTT,CASSMGQTNSPLHF
.,TRBV6-5,TRBJ1-3,many,TGTGCCAGCAGTTCCCCAGGGCGAGGAAACACCATATATTTT,CASSSPGRGNTIYF
TRBD1,TRBV12-3/TRBV12-4,TRBJ2-7,once,TGTGCCAGCACTGCGGGACAGGGGGCGCGAGAGCAGTACTTC,CASTAGQGAREQYF
.,TRBV7-9,TRBJ2-7,few,TGTGCCAGCAGCTTAGGAGCAGGAGGACGACGCGAGCAGTACTTC,CASSLGAGGRREQYF
.,TRBV10-1,TRBJ2-2,many,TGCGCCAGCAGCTTTGAACCGAACACCGGGGAGCTGTTTTTT,CASSFEPNTGELFF